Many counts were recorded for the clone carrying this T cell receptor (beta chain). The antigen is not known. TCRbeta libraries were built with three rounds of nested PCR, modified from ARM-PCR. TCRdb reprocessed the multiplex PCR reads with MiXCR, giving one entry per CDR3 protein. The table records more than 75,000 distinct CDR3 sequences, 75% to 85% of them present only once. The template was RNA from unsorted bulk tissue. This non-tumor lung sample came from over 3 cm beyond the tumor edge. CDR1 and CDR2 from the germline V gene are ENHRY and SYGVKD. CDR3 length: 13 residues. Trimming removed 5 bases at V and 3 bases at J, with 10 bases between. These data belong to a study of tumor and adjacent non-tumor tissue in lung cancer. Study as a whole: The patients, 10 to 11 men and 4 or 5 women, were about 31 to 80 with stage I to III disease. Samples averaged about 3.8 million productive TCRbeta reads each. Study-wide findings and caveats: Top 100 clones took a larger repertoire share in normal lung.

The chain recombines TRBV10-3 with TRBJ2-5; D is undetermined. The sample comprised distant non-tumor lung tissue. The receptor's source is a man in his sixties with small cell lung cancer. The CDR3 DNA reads TGTGCCATCAGTCGGACGGTGGAAGAGACCCAGTACTTC. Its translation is CAISRTVEETQYF.